This T cell receptor (beta chain) was found in a study of blood T cell repertoires in COVID-19. Study-wide background: Donors in the United States, Italy and Spain gave samples during acute or convalescent COVID-19.

As originally analysed: Amplification from reference gene primers served as the basis for estimated nucleated cell counts. TCRdb's copy holds only in-frame clones and misses some; the assay was immunoSEQ multiplex PCR. The V and J calls and clone size come from that table; D and trimming were worked out from the DNA. The data contain some 270,000 clones, almost 90% of them singletons. Trimming pared 4 bases from V and 2 bases from J, leaving 10 bases between. The germline V gene has CDR1 SGHRS and CDR2 YFSETQ. The CDR3 loop spans 14 amino acids. Seattle patient enrollment occurred during active infection, with longitudinal follow-up thereafter.

Sequenced input: peripheral blood. V is TRBV5-1 and J is TRBJ1-5; no clear D. The receptor comes from a woman in her fifties or sixties with COVID-19, enrolled during active disease. CDR3 in DNA: TGCGCCAGCAGCCCTGGGCAGGGCAATCAGCCCCAGCATTTT. It translates to CASSPGQGNQPQHF.